One sample yielded the 2 T cell receptor beta chains listed below, sequenced in a study of OX40 agonist ivuxolimab in advanced cancers. Libraries were built with the immunoSEQ multiplex PCR assay. As stored in TCRdb, this immuneACCESS dataset retains in-frame rearrangements with V and J assigned. A fraction of the clones does not appear; measured against another copy, unresolved V genes explain less than half of the discrepancy, and the remainder lacks a known reason. This sample comprises about 73,000 clones, over 75% of them detected only once. Roughly 0.66% of the sample comes from the top ten. The source was CD4+ or CD8+ T cells sorted from blood, collected in a trial of the OX40 agonist ivuxolimab. These receptors came from an adult with an advanced solid tumor such as melanoma, head and neck, liver or kidney cancer.

The CDR3 spells CASRQGGSEQYF. In DNA form, the CDR3 reads TGTGCCAGTAGGCAGGGGGGGTCCGAGCAGTACTTC. The gene calls are TRBV19 and TRBJ2-7, with D possibly called TRBD1 or TRBD2 (7 bases each). The CDR3 is 12 residues long. The germline V gene has CDR1 LNHDA and CDR2 SQIVND (reference sequence). Trimming took off 6 bases at V and 6 bases at J, with 12 bases between the two ends.

Written as DNA, the CDR3 is TGTGCCAGCAGCCCATGGGACAGAGCTAACTATGGCTACACCTTC. Translated: CASSPWDRANYGYTF. V gene TRBV7-2 combines with J gene TRBJ1-2, with 7 bases matching TRBD1. The CDR3 extends over 15 amino acids. V trimming: 5 bases; J trimming: 0 bases; junction bases outside the gene matches: 6. From germline, CDR1 is SGHTA and CDR2 FQGNSA.